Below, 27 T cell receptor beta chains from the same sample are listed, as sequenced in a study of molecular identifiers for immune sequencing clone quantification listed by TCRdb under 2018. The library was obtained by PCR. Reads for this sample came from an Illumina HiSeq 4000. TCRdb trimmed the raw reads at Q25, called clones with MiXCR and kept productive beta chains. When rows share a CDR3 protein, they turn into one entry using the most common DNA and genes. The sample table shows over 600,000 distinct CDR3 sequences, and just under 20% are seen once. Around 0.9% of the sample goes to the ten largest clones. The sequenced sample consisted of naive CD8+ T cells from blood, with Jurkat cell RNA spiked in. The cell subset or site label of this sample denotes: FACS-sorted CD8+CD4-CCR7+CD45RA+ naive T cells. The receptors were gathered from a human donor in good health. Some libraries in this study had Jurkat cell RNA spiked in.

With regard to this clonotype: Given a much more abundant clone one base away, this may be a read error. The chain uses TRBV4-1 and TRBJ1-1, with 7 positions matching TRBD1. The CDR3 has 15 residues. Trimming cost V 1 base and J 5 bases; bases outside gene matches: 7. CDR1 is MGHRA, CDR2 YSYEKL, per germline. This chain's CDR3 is CASSQGTGVETEAFF. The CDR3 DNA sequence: TGCGCCAGCAGCCAAGGTACAGGGGTGGAGACTGAAGCTTTCTTT.

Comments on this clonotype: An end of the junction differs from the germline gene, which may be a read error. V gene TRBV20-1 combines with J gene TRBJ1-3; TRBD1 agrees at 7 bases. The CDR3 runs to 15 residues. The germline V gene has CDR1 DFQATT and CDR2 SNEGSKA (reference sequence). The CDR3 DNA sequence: TGCAGTGCTAGAGACTACCGGGACAGTGGAAACACCACATATTTT. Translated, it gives CSARDYRDSGNTTYF.

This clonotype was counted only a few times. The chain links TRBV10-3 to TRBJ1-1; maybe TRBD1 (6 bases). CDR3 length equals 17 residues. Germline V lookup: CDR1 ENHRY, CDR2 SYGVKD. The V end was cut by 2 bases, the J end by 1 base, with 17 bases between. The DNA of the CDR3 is TGTGCCATCAGTGAGATCGCAGGGGATCTCTGGAACACTGAAGCTTTCTTT. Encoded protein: CAISEIAGDLWNTEAFF.

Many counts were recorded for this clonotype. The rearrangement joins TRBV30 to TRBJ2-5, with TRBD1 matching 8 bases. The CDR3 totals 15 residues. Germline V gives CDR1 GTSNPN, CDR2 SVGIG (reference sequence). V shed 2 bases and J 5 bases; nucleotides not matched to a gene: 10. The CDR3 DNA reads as TGTGCCTGGAGTACAGACAGGGGCAGCTTGGAGACCCAGTACTTC. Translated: CAWSTDRGSLETQYF.

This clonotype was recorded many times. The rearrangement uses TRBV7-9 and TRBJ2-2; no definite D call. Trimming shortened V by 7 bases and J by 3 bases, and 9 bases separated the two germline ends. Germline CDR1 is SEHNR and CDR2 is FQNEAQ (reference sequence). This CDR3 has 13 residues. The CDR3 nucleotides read TGTGCCAGCACCCACCTGCACACCGGGGAGCTGTTTTTT. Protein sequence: CASTHLHTGELFF.

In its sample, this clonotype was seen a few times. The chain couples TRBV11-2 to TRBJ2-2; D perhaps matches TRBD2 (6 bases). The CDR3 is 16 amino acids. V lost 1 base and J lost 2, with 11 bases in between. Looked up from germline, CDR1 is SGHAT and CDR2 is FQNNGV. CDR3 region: CASSLVAGYNTGELFF. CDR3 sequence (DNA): TGTGCCAGCAGCTTAGTTGCGGGGTACAACACCGGGGAGCTGTTTTTT.

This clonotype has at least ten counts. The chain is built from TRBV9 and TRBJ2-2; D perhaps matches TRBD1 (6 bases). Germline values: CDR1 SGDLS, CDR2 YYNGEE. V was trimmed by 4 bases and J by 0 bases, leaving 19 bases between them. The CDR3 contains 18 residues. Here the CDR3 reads CASSPKGGEIANTGELFF. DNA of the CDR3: TGTGCCAGCAGCCCTAAAGGGGGAGAAATCGCGAACACCGGGGAGCTGTTTTTT.

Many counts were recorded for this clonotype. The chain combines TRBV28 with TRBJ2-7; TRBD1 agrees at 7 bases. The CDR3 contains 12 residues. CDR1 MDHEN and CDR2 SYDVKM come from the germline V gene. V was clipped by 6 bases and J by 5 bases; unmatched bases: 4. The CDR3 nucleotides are TGTGCCAGCAGCCTGACAGGGAACGAGCAGTACTTC. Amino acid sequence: CASSLTGNEQYF.

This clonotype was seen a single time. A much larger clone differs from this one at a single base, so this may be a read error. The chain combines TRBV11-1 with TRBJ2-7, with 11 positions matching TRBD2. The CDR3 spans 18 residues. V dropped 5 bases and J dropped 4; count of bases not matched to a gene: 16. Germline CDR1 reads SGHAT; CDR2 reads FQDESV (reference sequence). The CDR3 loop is CASSEVGTSGPGGYEQYF. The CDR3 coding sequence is TGTGCCAGCAGCGAAGTCGGGACTAGCGGCCCTGGCGGATACGAGCAGTACTTC.

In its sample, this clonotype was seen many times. CDR3 DNA: TGTGCCAGCAGCTCTCCCGGGACAGGGGGAAACTCTGGGGCCAACGTCCTGACTTTC. This sequence encodes CASSSPGTGGNSGANVLTF. The V call is TRBV7-3, the J call TRBJ2-6; 11 bases map to TRBD1. J was trimmed by 0 bases and V by 4 bases; bases with no gene match: 8. Germline loops: CDR1 SGHTA, CDR2 FQGTGA. CDR3 length equals 19 residues.

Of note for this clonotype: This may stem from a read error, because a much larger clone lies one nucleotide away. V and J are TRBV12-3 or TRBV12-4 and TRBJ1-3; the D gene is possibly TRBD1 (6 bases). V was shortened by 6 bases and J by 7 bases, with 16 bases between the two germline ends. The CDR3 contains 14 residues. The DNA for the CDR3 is TGTGCCAGCAGAGGTTGGCGGGGGCTGAACACCATATATTTT. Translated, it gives CASRGWRGLNTIYF.

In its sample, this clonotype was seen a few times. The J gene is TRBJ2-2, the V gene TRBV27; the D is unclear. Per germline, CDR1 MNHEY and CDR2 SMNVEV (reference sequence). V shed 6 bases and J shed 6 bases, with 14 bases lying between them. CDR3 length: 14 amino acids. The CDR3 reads CASSKTTAAGELFF. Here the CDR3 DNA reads TGTGCCAGCAGCAAAACCACGGCGGCCGGGGAGCTGTTTTTT.

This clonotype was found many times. The CDR3 DNA is TGTGCCAGCAGCCTATGGACAGGCGGCTACGAGCAGTACTTC. Residues: CASSLWTGGYEQYF. This sequence joins TRBV5-4 and TRBJ2-7, with TRBD1 matching over 7 bases. Germline trimming cut 4 bases from V and 3 bases from J; bases unmatched to any gene: 7. CDR1 and CDR2 from the germline V gene are SGHNT and YYREEE (reference sequence). CDR3 length: 14 amino acids.

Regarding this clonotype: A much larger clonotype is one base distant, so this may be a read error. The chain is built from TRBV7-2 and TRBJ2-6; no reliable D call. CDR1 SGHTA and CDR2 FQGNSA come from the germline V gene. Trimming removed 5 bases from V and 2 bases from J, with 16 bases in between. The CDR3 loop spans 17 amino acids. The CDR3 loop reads CASSLQGRSPGANVLTF. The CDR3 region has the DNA TGTGCCAGCAGCCTTCAAGGGCGATCTCCTGGGGCCAACGTCCTGACTTTC.

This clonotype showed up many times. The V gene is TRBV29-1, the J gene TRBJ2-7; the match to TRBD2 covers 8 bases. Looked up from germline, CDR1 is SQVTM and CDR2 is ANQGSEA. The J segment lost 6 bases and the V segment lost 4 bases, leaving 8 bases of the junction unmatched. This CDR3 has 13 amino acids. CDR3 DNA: TGCAGCGTTGGCCGGGGGGGATCTCTCGAGCAGTACTTC. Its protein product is CSVGRGGSLEQYF.

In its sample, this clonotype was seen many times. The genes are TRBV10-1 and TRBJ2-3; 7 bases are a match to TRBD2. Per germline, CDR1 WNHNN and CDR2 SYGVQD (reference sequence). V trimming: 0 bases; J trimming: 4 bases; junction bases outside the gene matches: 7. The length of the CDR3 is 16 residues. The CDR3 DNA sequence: TGCGCCAGCAGTGAGTCGTTAGGACTAGACGCAGATACGCAGTATTTT. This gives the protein CASSESLGLDADTQYF.

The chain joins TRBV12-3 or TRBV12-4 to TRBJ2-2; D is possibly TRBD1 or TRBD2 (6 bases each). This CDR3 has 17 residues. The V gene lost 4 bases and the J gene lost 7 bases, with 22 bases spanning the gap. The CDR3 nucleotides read TGTGCCAGCAGTTCTACCCACGGGGGCCCAGCTGGCGGGGAGCTGTTTTTT. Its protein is CASSSTHGGPAGGELFF.

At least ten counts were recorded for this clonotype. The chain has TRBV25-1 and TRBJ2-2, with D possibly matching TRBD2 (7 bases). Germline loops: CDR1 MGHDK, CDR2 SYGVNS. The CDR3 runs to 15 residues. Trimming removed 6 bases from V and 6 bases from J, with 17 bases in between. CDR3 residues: CASSGGPNPAGELFF. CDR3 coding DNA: TGTGCCAGCAGCGGGGGGCCAAATCCAGCCGGGGAGCTGTTTTTT.

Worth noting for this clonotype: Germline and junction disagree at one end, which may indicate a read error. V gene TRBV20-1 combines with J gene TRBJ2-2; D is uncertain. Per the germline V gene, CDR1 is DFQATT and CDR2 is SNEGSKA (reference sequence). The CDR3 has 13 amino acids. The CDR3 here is CSAGDTLTGELFF. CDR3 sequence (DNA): TGCAGTGCTGGAGATACACTTACCGGGGAGCTGTTTTTT.

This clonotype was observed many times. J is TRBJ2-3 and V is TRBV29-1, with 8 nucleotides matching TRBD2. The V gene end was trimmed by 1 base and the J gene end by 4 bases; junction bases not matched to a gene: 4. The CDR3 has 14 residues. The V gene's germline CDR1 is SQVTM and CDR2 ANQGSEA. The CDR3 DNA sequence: TGCAGCGTTGAAGTAAGCGGGGGATCAGATACGCAGTATTTT. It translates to CSVEVSGGSDTQYF.

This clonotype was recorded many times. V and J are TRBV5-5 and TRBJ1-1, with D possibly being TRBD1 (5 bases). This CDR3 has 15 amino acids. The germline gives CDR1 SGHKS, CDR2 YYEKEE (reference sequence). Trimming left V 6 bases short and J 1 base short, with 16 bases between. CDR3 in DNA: TGTGCCAGCAAAATTGAAGGGACGGCGAACACTGAAGCTTTCTTT. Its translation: CASKIEGTANTEAFF.

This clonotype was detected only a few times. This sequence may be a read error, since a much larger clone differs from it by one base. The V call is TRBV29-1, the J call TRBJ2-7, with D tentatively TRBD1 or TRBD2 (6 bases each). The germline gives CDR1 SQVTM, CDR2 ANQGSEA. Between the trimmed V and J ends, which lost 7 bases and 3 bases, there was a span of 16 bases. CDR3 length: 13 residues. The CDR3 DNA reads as TGCAGCGCCGCGGAGGGGGAAAACTACGAGCAGTACTTC. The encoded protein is CSAAEGENYEQYF.

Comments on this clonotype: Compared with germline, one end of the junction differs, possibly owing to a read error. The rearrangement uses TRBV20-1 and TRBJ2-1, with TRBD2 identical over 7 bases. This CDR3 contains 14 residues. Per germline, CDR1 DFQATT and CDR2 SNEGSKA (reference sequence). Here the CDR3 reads CSTRGRVLANEQFF. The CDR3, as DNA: TGCAGTACTAGAGGGAGGGTGCTTGCCAATGAGCAGTTCTTC.

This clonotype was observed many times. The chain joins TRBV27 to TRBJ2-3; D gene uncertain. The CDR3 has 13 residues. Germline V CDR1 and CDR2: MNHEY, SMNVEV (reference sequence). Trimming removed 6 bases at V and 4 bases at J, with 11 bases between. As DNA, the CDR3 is TGTGCCAGCAGATTGAGTCAGGCAGATACGCAGTATTTT. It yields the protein CASRLSQADTQYF.

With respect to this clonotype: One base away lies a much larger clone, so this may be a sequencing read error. The CDR3 sequence is CASSEAHARVVGEKPFF. In DNA, the CDR3 is TGTGCCAGCAGTGAAGCCCACGCCAGGGTGGTGGGGGAAAAACCGTTTTTT. V is TRBV6-1 and J is TRBJ1-4; D is possibly TRBD1 (5 bases). CDR3 length: 17 residues. Germline CDR1 MNHNS, CDR2 SASEGT.

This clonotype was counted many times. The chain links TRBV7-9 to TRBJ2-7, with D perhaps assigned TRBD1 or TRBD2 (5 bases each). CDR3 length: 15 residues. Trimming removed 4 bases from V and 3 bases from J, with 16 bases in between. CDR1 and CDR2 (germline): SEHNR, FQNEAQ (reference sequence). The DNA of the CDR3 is TGTGCCAGCAGCTCCGAGGGGATTGGAGTCTACGAGCAGTACTTC. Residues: CASSSEGIGVYEQYF.

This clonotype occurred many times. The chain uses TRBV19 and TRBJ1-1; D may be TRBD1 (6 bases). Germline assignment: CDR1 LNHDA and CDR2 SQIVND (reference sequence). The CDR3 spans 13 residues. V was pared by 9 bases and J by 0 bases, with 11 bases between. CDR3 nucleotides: TGTGCCAGCAGCCGGACAGTGAACACTGAAGCTTTCTTT. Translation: CASSRTVNTEAFF.